These 13 T cell receptor beta chains came from one sample sequenced in a study of shared clonotypes between healthy human individuals (dated by TCRdb to 2018 to 2021). Receptor amplification or capture employed the immunoSEQ multiplex PCR assay. Sourced from immuneACCESS, this table was stored by TCRdb with only in-frame sequences that have V and J called. A share of the clones is absent; for the studies checked, an unresolved V gene accounts for under half, and the remainder has no known explanation. In this sample the table shows more than 450,000 clones, approximately 79% of which occur a single time. The ten largest clones add up to 10% to 15% of the sample. The sequencing sample was made of PBMCs. These receptors were collected from a woman in her thirties or forties in good health. Some clones in this sample may be carry-over from other donors' samples.

The CDR3 DNA reads as TGTGCCTGGAGTGTAGCGCAGCCCTATAATTCACCCCTCCACTTT. Its protein is CAWSVAQPYNSPLHF. The chain employs TRBV30 and TRBJ1-6; D is undetermined. Trimming cost V 0 bases and J 2 bases, with 8 bases left between them. The CDR3 has 15 amino acids. The germline gives CDR1 GTSNPN, CDR2 SVGIG (reference sequence).

The rearrangement uses TRBV15 and TRBJ2-5; D remains unclear. This CDR3 region has 11 residues. V dropped 5 bases and J dropped 5 bases, with 6 bases sitting between them. In germline, CDR1 is LNHNV, CDR2 YYDKDF (reference sequence). CDR3 nucleotide sequence: TGTGCCACCAGCTATAAGGAGACCCAGTACTTC. It translates to CATSYKETQYF.

Concerning this clone: The junction differs from germline at one of its ends, possibly a read error. CDR3 residues: CASSRTAQGTQYF. DNA of the CDR3: TGCGCCAGCAGTCGGACGGCCCAAGGGACCCAGTACTTC. The V and J genes are TRBV4-3 and TRBJ2-5, with D unresolved. The CDR3 covers 13 residues. Germline assignment: CDR1 LGHNA and CDR2 YSLEER.

The chain couples TRBV11-1 to TRBJ2-1, with 10 bases lining up with TRBD2. Germline trimming cut 1 base from V and 1 base from J; bases unmatched to any gene: 7. The CDR3 sequence is 18 residues long. Germline V gives CDR1 SGHAT, CDR2 FQDESV (reference sequence). The CDR3 DNA sequence: TGTGCCAGCAGCTTAGAAGCGGGAGGGCCCGGATCCTACAATGAGCAGTTCTTC. This translates into CASSLEAGGPGSYNEQFF.

V gene TRBV27 combines with J gene TRBJ2-5, with D tentatively TRBD2 (6 bases). The germline V gene has CDR1 MNHEY and CDR2 SMNVEV (reference sequence). This CDR3 has 16 residues. V was trimmed by 4 bases and J by 1 base, leaving 16 bases between them. The CDR3 spells CASSYQGGWGQETQYF. The CDR3 coding sequence is TGTGCCAGCAGTTACCAGGGAGGTTGGGGCCAAGAGACCCAGTACTTC.

The chain joins TRBV19 to TRBJ2-3; 8 nucleotides agree with TRBD1. Germline V CDR1 and CDR2: LNHDA, SQIVND (reference sequence). This CDR3 spans 15 amino acids. Trimming cost V 3 bases and J 4 bases; bases outside gene matches: 6. This CDR3 is CASSMWAGGPDTQYF. CDR3 in DNA: TGTGCCAGTAGTATGTGGGCAGGGGGCCCAGATACGCAGTATTTT.

The chain couples TRBV2 to TRBJ2-3; tentatively, D is TRBD2 (5 bases). CDR3 length: 16 amino acids. CDR1 and CDR2 (germline): SNHLY, FYNNEI. Trimming removed 4 bases at V and 1 base at J, with 15 bases between. The DNA of the CDR3 is TGTGCCAGCAGTGGGAGGCTGATGGCTCGCACAGATACGCAGTATTTT. Residues: CASSGRLMARTDTQYF.

The chain employs TRBV27 and TRBJ1-4; D unclear. The V end lost 8 bases, the J end lost 8 bases, and 15 bases lay between the germline ends. CDR3 size: 13 residues. Germline CDR1 reads MNHEY; CDR2 reads SMNVEV (reference sequence). CDR3: CASGGLSMEKLFF. The DNA of the CDR3 is TGTGCCAGCGGAGGGCTCTCCATGGAAAAACTGTTTTTT.

The chain recombines TRBV27 with TRBJ2-7, with D possibly TRBD1 on 6 matching bases. Per the germline V gene, CDR1 is MNHEY and CDR2 is SMNVEV (reference sequence). CDR3 length: 13 amino acids. The V and J ends lost 6 bases and 2 bases respectively, with 11 bases between them. CDR3 coding DNA: TGTGCCAGCAGAGAGGCAGGGGCCTACGAGCAGTACTTC. It specifies CASREAGAYEQYF.

This clone was seen a handful of times. The CDR3 coding sequence is TGTGCCAGCTCACCAAACGGGTTGAGCACCGGGGAGCTGTTTTTT. Amino acids: CASSPNGLSTGELFF. The V call is TRBV18, the J call TRBJ2-2; no reliable D call. The CDR3 totals 15 residues. Germline V gene data show CDR1 as KGHSH and CDR2 as LQKENI. Trimming cost V 2 bases and J 4 bases, with 11 bases left between them.

The rearrangement uses TRBV10-2 and TRBJ1-5; 7 bases are shared with TRBD1. V trimming: 2 bases; J trimming: 4 bases; junction bases outside the gene matches: 2. CDR1 and CDR2 from the germline V gene are WSHSY and SAAADI. The CDR3 totals 14 residues. DNA of the CDR3: TGCGCCAGCAGTGAGGCAGGGGGGAATCAGCCCCAGCATTTT. Translated: CASSEAGGNQPQHF.

The V call is TRBV5-1, the J call TRBJ1-1; TRBD1 agrees at 7 bases. Germline trimming cut 3 bases from V and 5 bases from J; bases unmatched to any gene: 4. Looked up from germline, CDR1 is SGHRS and CDR2 is YFSETQ. This CDR3 is built from 13 residues. In nucleotides, the CDR3 is TGCGCCAGCAGCTACAGGGGTCAAACTGAAGCTTTCTTT. It specifies CASSYRGQTEAFF.

The V call is TRBV7-3, the J call TRBJ2-5; 7 positions agree with TRBD2. Trimming took 2 bases from V and 1 from J; bases not matched to a gene: 4. Germline-derived CDR1 and CDR2 are SGHTA and FQGTGA. The CDR3 has 15 amino acids. Here the CDR3 reads CASSLLAGAQETQYF. CDR3 nucleotides: TGTGCCAGCAGCTTACTCGCGGGAGCCCAAGAGACCCAGTACTTC.